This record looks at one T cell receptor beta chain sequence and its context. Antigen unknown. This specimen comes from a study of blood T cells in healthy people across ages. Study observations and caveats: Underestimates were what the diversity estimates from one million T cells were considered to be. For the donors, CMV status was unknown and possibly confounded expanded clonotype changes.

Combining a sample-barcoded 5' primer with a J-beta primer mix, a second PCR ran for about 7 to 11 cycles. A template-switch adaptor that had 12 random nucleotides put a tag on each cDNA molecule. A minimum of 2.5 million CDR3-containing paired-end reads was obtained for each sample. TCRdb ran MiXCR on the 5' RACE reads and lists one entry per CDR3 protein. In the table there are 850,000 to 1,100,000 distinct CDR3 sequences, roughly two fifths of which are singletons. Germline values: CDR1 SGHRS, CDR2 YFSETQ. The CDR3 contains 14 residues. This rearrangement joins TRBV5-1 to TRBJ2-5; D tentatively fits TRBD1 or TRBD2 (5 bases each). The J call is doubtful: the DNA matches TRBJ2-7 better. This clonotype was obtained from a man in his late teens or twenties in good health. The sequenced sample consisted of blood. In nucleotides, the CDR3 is TGCGCCAGCAGCTACCTACTCGAGGGGCGCGAGCAGTACTTC. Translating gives CASSYLLEGREQYF.